This is a list of T cell receptor beta chains from one sample in a study of post-analysis software for immune sequencing data. TCRdb fed the PCR reads into MiXCR, producing one record per CDR3 protein. The data contain hundreds of thousands of distinct CDR3 sequences, under 55% of them singletons. Sequencing was carried out using blood. These receptors were obtained from a girl aged 10-17 years with multiple sclerosis. CDR3s include the opening cysteine and the closing phenylalanine or tryptophan. D genes are given only for firm matches. Expanded clones are given a class, and other clones once, few, many or no size at all.

TRBJ1-4	TRBV7-2	.	.	TGTGCCAGCAGCTTAGCAGGGGACGAAAAACTGTTTTTT	CASSLAGDEKLFF
TRBJ2-3	TRBV4-1	.	.	TGCGCCAGCAGCCAGTGGAGGGCAGATACGCAGTATTTT	CASSQWRADTQYF
TRBJ2-5	TRBV7-9	.	.	TGTGCCAGCAGCTTATCTCAGGGGCTAGAGACCCAGTACTTC	CASSLSQGLETQYF
TRBJ1-6	TRBV6-2/TRBV6-3	TRBD1	.	TGTGCCAGCAGTTGGGTGACAGGGGGCTCTTCACCCCTCCACTTT	CASSWVTGGSSPLHF
TRBJ2-3	TRBV29-1	TRBD2	few	TGCAGCGTTGAAACCTTGGGACTAGCGGGCGCAGATACGCAGTATTTT	CSVETLGLAGADTQYF
TRBJ2-5	TRBV6-2/TRBV6-3	TRBD1	few	TGTGCCAGCAGGGACGACAGGGGCAAATACCAAGAGACCCAGTACTTC	CASRDDRGKYQETQYF
TRBJ2-5	TRBV20-1	TRBD1	once	TGCAGTGCTTTTCCGAGCACCGGGACAGGGGAGGTGCAGTACTTC	CSAFPSTGTGEVQYF
TRBJ2-7	TRBV6-5	.	few	TGTGCCAGCACCCGGGACCCCTACTACGAGCAGTACTTC	CASTRDPYYEQYF
TRBJ2-7	TRBV5-1	TRBD2	.	TGCGCCAGCAGCTTGGAGGGAGGGGACGAGCAGTACTTC	CASSLEGGDEQYF
TRBJ1-2	TRBV24-1	.	.	TGTGCCACCAGTGGGGGGGGAACCAAGGGTACCGGCTACACCTTC	CATSGGGTKGTGYTF
TRBJ2-3	TRBV28	.	.	TGTGCCAGCAGTTTATCGTTCTTCCGGGGCCCAGATACGCAGTATTTT	CASSLSFFRGPDTQYF
TRBJ2-7	TRBV20-1	.	.	TGCAGTGCTCCGAGAAGACAGGACTCCTACGAGCAGTACTTC	CSAPRRQDSYEQYF
TRBJ2-3	TRBV7-8	.	.	TGTACCGGCAGCTTAGTAACCCCAGATACGCAGTATTTT	CTGSLVTPDTQYF
TRBJ2-7	TRBV7-6	TRBD2	few	TGTGCCAGCAGCCCCCGACTAGCGGAAAGCTCCTACGAGCAGTACTTC	CASSPRLAESSYEQYF
TRBJ2-5	TRBV20-1	TRBD1	.	TGCAGTGCTAGAGAGGGGGGCATACAGGGGGAGACCAAGTACTTC	CSAREGGIQGETKYF
TRBJ2-5	TRBV5-6	TRBD2	.	TGTGCCAGCAGCTTGGGGAACGCCGGGAGGTGGTACAATGAGCAGTACTTC	CASSLGNAGRWYNEQYF
TRBJ1-2	TRBV7-9	.	.	TGTGCCAGCAGAGAGGCGATTGTCTATGGCTACACCTTC	CASREAIVYGYTF
TRBJ2-3	TRBV20-1	TRBD2	.	TGCAGTGCCCGTCTCCGACAGCTGGGACTAAGTCCTAGCACAGATACGCAGTATTTT	CSARLRQLGLSPSTDTQYF
TRBJ2-5	TRBV20-1	.	few	TGCAGTGCCAAGGGAACAGGGAAAGAGACCCAGTACTTC	CSAKGTGKETQYF
TRBJ2-3	TRBV3-1	TRBD1	.	TGTGCCAGCACCAAAAAGACCGGGACAGAGTTCACAGATACGCAGTATTTT	CASTKKTGTEFTDTQYF
TRBJ2-5	TRBV20-1	.	.	TGCAGTGCTAGCGGGTGGCGACTTGAGACCCAGTACTTC	CSASGWRLETQYF
TRBJ2-7	TRBV6-6	TRBD2	.	TGTGCCAGCAGTTCTCAGCGGGAGGGGTCCGGCGAGCAGTACTTC	CASSSQREGSGEQYF
TRBJ2-1	TRBV12-3/TRBV12-4	.	.	TGTGCCAGCAGTTCCGTAGGGGGGGGACTTTTACACAATGAGCAGTTCTTC	CASSSVGGGLLHNEQFF
TRBJ2-7	TRBV10-3	.	few	TGTGCCATCAGTGATAGCGGCACCTCCTACGAGCAGTACTTC	CAISDSGTSYEQYF
TRBJ2-7	TRBV20-1	TRBD2	once	TGCAGTGCTAGAGATTTGAGACTAGCGGTGTACGAGCAGTACTTC	CSARDLRLAVYEQYF
TRBJ2-5	TRBV25-1	.	.	TGTGCCAGCAGTGAACCGGGGGCTGCCGGAGAGACCCAGTACTTC	CASSEPGAAGETQYF
TRBJ2-7	TRBV28	.	.	TGTGCCAGCAGGGCCCTAAGGACCCCTTACGAGCAGTACTTC	CASRALRTPYEQYF
TRBJ2-7	TRBV7-7	.	.	TGTGCTAGCAGCCCAAGCCGGGACCCCCGGGCCGAGCAGTACTTC	CASSPSRDPRAEQYF
TRBJ2-7	TRBV25-1	TRBD1	.	TGTGCCAGCAGTGCAACAGGGACAGGGGAAGGGTACGAGCAGTACTTC	CASSATGTGEGYEQYF
TRBJ2-5	TRBV6-2/TRBV6-3	.	.	TGTGCCAGCAGTCACCTTAGAGCCCTTATTCGGGCAGGGCAAGAGACCCAGTACTTC	CASSHLRALIRAGQETQYF
TRBJ2-4	TRBV20-1	TRBD2	.	TGCAGTGCTCATGAGACTAGCACTTCCAAAAACATTCAGTACTTC	CSAHETSTSKNIQYF
TRBJ2-7	TRBV7-2	TRBD2	.	TGTGCCAGCACCAGGACTAGCGGGACCTACGAGCGGTACTTC	CASTRTSGTYERYF
TRBJ2-7	TRBV5-1	.	.	TGCGCCAGCAATATGGATCCCAGCGTCTCCTACGAGCAGTACTTC	CASNMDPSVSYEQYF
TRBJ2-3	TRBV7-9	.	.	TGTGCCAGCAGCTTACTCTCGCCGATCTGGACAGATACGCAGTATTTT	CASSLLSPIWTDTQYF
TRBJ2-1	TRBV2	TRBD2	few	TGTGCCAGCAGTGAGATTAGCGGGACGGATGAGCAGTTCTTC	CASSEISGTDEQFF
TRBJ2-3	TRBV5-1	TRBD1	.	TGCGTCAGCAGCCCCGACAGGGGGCCCGCGCCTAGCACAGATACGCAGTATTTT	CVSSPDRGPAPSTDTQYF
TRBJ2-1	TRBV20-1	TRBD2	few	TGCAGTACCCTCGGGACTAGCGGCGATGAGCAGTTCTTC	CSTLGTSGDEQFF
TRBJ2-7	TRBV20-1	.	.	TGCAGTGCTAGAGATCGAGTCCCCTACGAGCAGTACTTC	CSARDRVPYEQYF
TRBJ2-1	TRBV4-1	TRBD2	few	TGCGCCAGCAGCCAAGTCACTAGCGGGACCCGTGAGCAGTTCTTC	CASSQVTSGTREQFF
TRBJ1-2	TRBV18	.	few	TGTGCCAGCTCACCGGGTCAGACCTATGGCTACACCTTC	CASSPGQTYGYTF
TRBJ1-2	TRBV5-1	TRBD1	few	TGCGCCAGCAGTTCGGACAGGGGGTCGGATGGCTACACCTTC	CASSSDRGSDGYTF
TRBJ1-2	TRBV7-2	TRBD1	.	TGTGCCAGCAGCTCGGCGGGACAGTTACGTGGCTACACCTTC	CASSSAGQLRGYTF
TRBJ2-3	TRBV11-2	.	.	TGTGCCAGCAGCTTAGACAGAGGCAGCACAGATACGCAGTATTTT	CASSLDRGSTDTQYF
TRBJ2-5	TRBV12-3/TRBV12-4	.	.	TGTGCCAGCAGTTTAAGGGACCAAGAGACCCAGTACTTC	CASSLRDQETQYF
TRBJ2-3	TRBV3-1	TRBD2	.	TGTGCCAGCAGCCAAGTCCCCTCGAGGGGGCGGGAGGGCCCAGATACGCAGTATTTT	CASSQVPSRGREGPDTQYF
TRBJ2-3	TRBV24-1	TRBD2	few	TGTGCCACCAGTGACCTAGCGGGAGTCGGCACAGATACGCAGTATTTT	CATSDLAGVGTDTQYF